One and the same sample provided the 9 T cell receptor beta chains below, sequenced in a study of CD8+CD57+ T cells in acquired aplastic anemia. Profiling that covered TCR beta VDJ and CDR3 relied on genomic DNA as its template. TCRdb ran MiXCR on the reads and lists one entry per CDR3 protein. The data contain about 110,000 distinct CDR3 sequences, roughly 51% of them seen just once; the ten biggest clones take up roughly 34%. The sample was sorted CD4+, CD8+, or CD8+CD57+ T cells (not recorded which) from PBMCs. The receptors originated from a human donor in good health, serving as a control.

This sequence joins TRBV19 and TRBJ1-5; no clear D gene. V was shortened by 8 bases and J by 12 bases, with 17 bases between the two germline ends. The CDR3 sequence is 12 residues long. In germline, CDR1 is LNHDA, CDR2 SQIVND (reference sequence). CDR3 in DNA: TGTGCCAGTTACGGGCAGAACCGAAACCAGCATTTT. Its protein product is CASYGQNRNQHF.

The V call is TRBV11-2, the J call TRBJ1-2; D gene uncertain. Trimming took 4 bases from V and 8 from J, leaving 17 bases between them. Germline CDR1 and CDR2: SGHAT and FQNNGV. There are 14 residues in the CDR3. The CDR3 region is CASSYDRQSGGYTF. CDR3 nucleotide sequence: TGTGCCAGCAGCTACGATAGACAATCCGGAGGCTACACCTTC.

This rearrangement joins TRBV19 to TRBJ2-7; TRBD2 matches at 7 bases. CDR3 length: 13 amino acids. The junction had 4 bases not matched to a gene; V was cut back by 3 bases and J by 5 bases. Germline V lookup: CDR1 LNHDA, CDR2 SQIVND (reference sequence). The CDR3 DNA sequence: TGTGCCAGTAGTATGGGGGGGTTTAACGAGCAGTACTTC. Translation gives CASSMGGFNEQYF.

Points on this clonotype: The junction does not match germline at one end; this may be a read error. The gene calls are TRBV4-1 and TRBJ1-5; TRBD1 is a possible D gene (6 bases). The germline gives CDR1 MGHRA, CDR2 YSYEKL. This CDR3 has 16 amino acids. CDR3 bases: TGCACCAGCAGCCAAGAGTCGGGGGGCTCGGATCAGCCCCAGCATTTT. Its protein product is CTSSQESGGSDQPQHF.

The chain recombines TRBV5-4 with TRBJ2-5; TRBD1 or TRBD2 may be the D gene (6 bases each). CDR1 and CDR2 (germline): SGHNT, YYREEE (reference sequence). V dropped 9 bases and J dropped 4 bases, with 16 bases sitting between them. This CDR3 has 13 amino acids. CDR3: CATKGGVLETQYF. The DNA of the CDR3 is TGTGCCACCAAGGGGGGAGTTTTAGAGACCCAGTACTTC.

This chain connects TRBV5-1 to TRBJ2-7; no clear D gene. This CDR3 region has 13 residues. In germline, CDR1 is SGHRS, CDR2 YFSETQ. The germline V and J ends were trimmed by 4 bases and 2 bases, with 10 bases remaining between them. CDR3 protein: CASSPRQAYEQYF. The CDR3 coding sequence is TGCGCCAGCAGCCCGCGGCAGGCCTACGAGCAGTACTTC.

The chain employs TRBV6-5 and TRBJ1-2; the D gene is possibly TRBD1 (5 bases). The ends were cut back, 2 bases at V and 4 bases at J, with 11 bases in the middle. The CDR3 length is 14 residues. Germline V gene data show CDR1 as MNHEY and CDR2 as SVGAGI. This CDR3 is CASSYGQGPYGYTF. For the CDR3, the DNA is TGTGCCAGCAGTTACGGGCAGGGCCCCTATGGCTACACCTTC.

This clonotype turned up a few times. Because it lacks the conserved phenylalanine or tryptophan at the end, this CDR3 is likely a read error. The DNA is left out, because the CDR3 cannot be placed on it with certainty; the CDR3 is given as TCRdb lists it. V is TRBV2 and J is TRBJ1-6. The CDR3 numbers 9 amino acids, ends counted. The V gene's germline CDR1 is SNHLY and CDR2 FYNNEI. CDR3 amino acids: CASSESLDS.

As regards this clonotype: No conserved phenylalanine or tryptophan ends this CDR3, so it is likely a read error. The chain recombines TRBV2 with TRBJ1-1; weak D call: TRBD1 (6 bases). The V end was cut by 6 bases, the J end by 1 base, with 15 bases between. The CDR3 runs to 15 residues. Germline lookup yields CDR1 SNHLY and CDR2 FYNNEI. The CDR3 protein is CASSFGPGQNTEAFL. Here the CDR3 DNA reads TGTGCCAGCAGCTTTGGACCGGGACAGAACACTGAAGCTTTCCTT.